What follows are 27 T cell receptor beta chains derived from one specimen sequenced in a study of blood T cell repertoires in COVID-19. The repertoire was sequenced with immunoSEQ multiplex PCR; TCRdb's copy has only in-frame clones and lacks some. The data contain more than 300,000 clones, about 91% of them singletons. Sequenced: peripheral blood. Receptor source: a woman aged 30 to 39 with COVID-19, enrolled during active disease.

The genes are TRBV9 and TRBJ2-1; D gene unclear. The length of the CDR3 is 12 residues. Germline V lookup: CDR1 SGDLS, CDR2 YYNGEE. Trimming pared 0 bases from V and 10 bases from J, leaving 8 bases between. CDR3 sequence reads: CASSVGHLEQFF. In DNA, the CDR3 is TGTGCCAGCAGCGTAGGGCACCTCGAGCAGTTCTTC.

This chain uses TRBV6-2 or TRBV6-3 with TRBJ2-7; 7 bases align to TRBD1. Trimming cost V 7 bases and J 2 bases; bases outside gene matches: 8. CDR1 and CDR2 from the germline V gene are MNHEY and SVGEGT. This CDR3 has 14 amino acids. CDR3: CASTPGTATYEQYV. The CDR3 coding sequence is TGTGCCAGCACCCCCGGGACAGCTACCTACGAGCAGTACGTC.

This clone was observed a few times. This chain uses TRBV11-2 with TRBJ2-1, with 10 positions matching TRBD1. The V gene's germline CDR1 is SGHAT and CDR2 FQNNGV. The CDR3 consists of 18 residues. The V segment lost 6 bases and the J segment 7 bases; nucleotides outside the gene matches: 18. The CDR3 sequence is CASSPGQGFSGVLNEQFF. In DNA, the CDR3 is TGTGCCAGCAGTCCGGGACAGGGGTTTAGCGGGGTTTTAAATGAGCAGTTCTTC.

This sequence joins TRBV23-1 and TRBJ1-3; 7 bases align to TRBD1. TRBV23-1 is given ORF status, its function remaining uncertain. The CDR3 contains 17 residues. Trimming at V came to 2 bases and at J to 0 bases, leaving 7 bases not matched to a gene. For the CDR3, the DNA is TGCGCCAGCAGTCAAGCGACAGGGCACCCCTCTGGAAACACCATATATTTT. This codes for CASSQATGHPSGNTIYF.

The J gene is TRBJ1-4, the V gene TRBV6-4, with 9 nucleotides matching TRBD1. The CDR3 spans 16 residues. CDR1 and CDR2 (germline): MRHNA, SNTAGT. V shed 7 bases and J 7 bases; nucleotides not matched to a gene: 13. The CDR3 bases are TGTGCCAGCACCGACCCCCACAGGGGGCGCGGTGAAAAACTGTTTTTT. This translates into CASTDPHRGRGEKLFF.

J is TRBJ1-2 and V is TRBV6-2 or TRBV6-3; tentative D call: TRBD1 (5 bases). V lost 2 bases and J lost 4, with 14 bases in between. Germline loops: CDR1 MNHEY, CDR2 SVGEGT. CDR3 length: 15 residues. The CDR3 protein is CASSYGATSIYGYTF. The CDR3 nucleotides are TGTGCCAGCAGTTACGGGGCTACTTCAATCTATGGCTACACCTTC.

The V call is TRBV19, the J call TRBJ1-4; D not certain. With 5 bases removed from V and 7 bases from J, the gap between germline ends came to 11 bases. Germline CDR1 and CDR2: LNHDA and SQIVND (reference sequence). CDR3 length: 13 residues. Here the CDR3 reads CASSALSSEKLFF. The CDR3, as DNA: TGTGCCAGTAGTGCCCTATCATCTGAAAAACTGTTTTTT.

The chain carries TRBV19 and TRBJ1-1, with 8 bases aligning to TRBD1. CDR3 length: 13 amino acids. CDR1 LNHDA and CDR2 SQIVND come from the germline V gene (reference sequence). V lost 6 bases to trimming and J lost 4 bases; unmatched junction nucleotides: 4. CDR3 bases: TGTGCCAGTAGAAACACAGGGGGCACTGAAGCTTTCTTT. This codes for CASRNTGGTEAFF.

A single count supports this clone. V usage is TRBV27 and J usage is TRBJ2-1; a possible D gene is TRBD2 (6 bases). V shed 2 bases and J shed 3 bases, with 14 bases lying between them. CDR1 and CDR2 from the germline V gene are MNHEY and SMNVEV (reference sequence). This CDR3 is built from 16 residues. The chain's CDR3 is CASSLAGSRLYNEQFF. For the CDR3, the DNA is TGTGCCAGCAGTTTAGCGGGGAGTCGCCTCTACAATGAGCAGTTCTTC.

The rearrangement uses TRBV4-2 and TRBJ1-2; D uncertain. The germline gives CDR1 LGHNA, CDR2 YNFKEQ. The germline V and J ends were trimmed by 1 base and 3 bases, with 9 bases remaining between them. This CDR3 spans 14 amino acids. CDR3 sequence: CASSQAPGDYGYTF. The CDR3 bases are TGTGCCAGCAGCCAAGCCCCAGGCGACTATGGCTACACCTTC.

Worth noting for this clone: Sequence at one end of the junction differs from germline and may be a read error. V gene TRBV9 combines with J gene TRBJ1-6; maybe TRBD1 (5 bases). Germline-derived CDR1 and CDR2 are SGDLS and YYNGEE. This CDR3 contains 14 residues. As DNA, the CDR3 is TGTGCCAGCAGCGACGGGGGGTATAGTTCACCCCTCCACTTT. This codes for CASSDGGYSSPLHF.

This clone was seen more than once but under ten times. This rearrangement joins TRBV7-2 to TRBJ2-5; 15 nucleotides match TRBD2. Per the germline V gene, CDR1 is SGHTA and CDR2 is FQGNSA. V trimming: 1 base; J trimming: 5 bases; junction bases outside the gene matches: 5. The CDR3 length is 17 residues. This CDR3 is CASSLGTSGGAAETQYF. For the CDR3, the DNA is TGTGCCAGCAGCTTAGGGACTAGCGGGGGGGCCGCCGAGACCCAGTACTTC.

This chain links TRBV28 with TRBJ1-1, with D possibly TRBD1 on 5 matching bases. The germline gives CDR1 MDHEN, CDR2 SYDVKM. This CDR3 comprises 15 residues. Between the trimmed V and J ends, which lost 5 bases and 5 bases, there was a span of 18 bases. The CDR3 bases are TGTGCCAGCAGTCCGTCGTGGGGGGGAGGGACTGAAGCTTTCTTT. Amino acid sequence: CASSPSWGGGTEAFF.

The rearrangement links TRBV5-6 to TRBJ2-1; D not resolved. The CDR3 has 11 amino acids. Germline V CDR1 and CDR2: SGHDT, YYEEEE. V was clipped by 2 bases and J by 7 bases, with 4 bases between them. For the CDR3, the DNA is TGTGCCAGCAGCTTCGGGAATGAGCAGTTCTTC. The encoded protein is CASSFGNEQFF.

This chain joins TRBV6-1 and TRBJ1-1, with TRBD1 matching over 9 bases. This CDR3 has 16 residues. J lost 12 bases, V lost 1 base, and 15 bases had no gene match. Germline V gene lookup returns CDR1 MNHNS and CDR2 SASEGT. The CDR3 protein is CASSEVGQGPLSKTFF. The DNA of the CDR3 is TGTGCCAGCAGTGAAGTGGGACAGGGTCCCCTCTCGAAAACTTTCTTT.

The V and J genes are TRBV2 and TRBJ1-1; perhaps TRBD1 as D (5 bases). Per germline, CDR1 SNHLY and CDR2 FYNNEI. V lost 10 bases, J lost 1 base, and 19 bases lay in between. This CDR3 is built from 15 residues. As DNA, the CDR3 is TGTGCCATCCACAAGAGCGCGGGGGGGAACACTGAAGCTTTCTTT. Protein sequence: CAIHKSAGGNTEAFF.

The CDR3 DNA follows: TGTGCCAGCAGTTATCGCGAGACAGGGACCTATGGCTACACCTTC. Encoded protein: CASSYRETGTYGYTF. The chain is built from TRBV6-5 and TRBJ1-2; TRBD1 matches 7 bases. The CDR3 sequence is 15 residues long. V lost 3 bases to trimming and J lost 4 bases; unmatched junction nucleotides: 8. Germline CDR1 reads MNHEY; CDR2 reads SVGAGI.

The rearrangement uses TRBV28 and TRBJ2-7; D is possibly TRBD2 (6 bases). Germline CDR1 MDHEN, CDR2 SYDVKM. This CDR3 spans 12 amino acids. Between the trimmed V and J ends, which lost 3 bases and 3 bases, there was a span of 6 bases. The CDR3 here is CASSLEGYEQYF. The CDR3 DNA reads as TGTGCCAGCAGTTTGGAGGGCTACGAGCAGTACTTC. The complete variable domain, with remaining parts taken from reference TRBV28 and TRBJ2-7, reads DVKVTQSSRYLVKRTGEKVFLECVQDMDHENMFWYRQDPGLGLRLIYFSYDVKMKEKGDIPEGYSVSREKKERFSLILESASTNQTSMYLCASSLEGYEQYFGPGTRLTVT.

J is TRBJ2-3 and V is TRBV3-1 (or the pseudogene TRBV3-2), with 10 bases lining up with TRBD2. V shed 0 bases and J 6 bases; nucleotides not matched to a gene: 9. CDR1 is LGHDT and CDR2 is YNNKEL in the germline V gene (reference sequence). There are 17 residues in the CDR3. The CDR3 reads CASSQEAGGTMADTQYF. DNA of the CDR3: TGTGCCAGCAGCCAAGAAGCGGGGGGGACTATGGCGGATACGCAGTATTTT.

The V gene is TRBV19, the J gene TRBJ1-3, with D possibly being TRBD1 (6 bases). CDR3 length: 17 residues. V lost 7 bases and J 4 bases, leaving 23 bases between the germline ends. Per germline, CDR1 LNHDA and CDR2 SQIVND (reference sequence). In DNA, the CDR3 is TGTGCCAGTAAGATGGGACACCCATTGACGGGAGGAAACACCATATATTTT. Translation: CASKMGHPLTGGNTIYF.

The V call is TRBV19, the J call TRBJ1-2; 7 nucleotides match TRBD1. CDR1 and CDR2 from the germline V gene are LNHDA and SQIVND (reference sequence). The CDR3 consists of 15 residues. Trimming took 6 bases from V and 3 from J; bases not matched to a gene: 10. The CDR3 DNA sequence: TGTGCCAGTAGCCCCAGGGGGGCCGGCGACTATGGCTACACCTTC. The encoded protein is CASSPRGAGDYGYTF.

The V call is TRBV6-5, the J call TRBJ1-1; 8 bases line up with TRBD1. The CDR3 loop spans 14 amino acids. V dropped 6 bases and J dropped 5; count of bases not matched to a gene: 8. Germline V gene lookup returns CDR1 MNHEY and CDR2 SVGAGI. CDR3 loop: CASRLGQGWTEAFF. CDR3 DNA: TGTGCCAGCAGGCTTGGACAGGGTTGGACTGAAGCTTTCTTT.

The V gene is TRBV27, the J gene TRBJ2-3; 7 bases align to TRBD1. From germline, CDR1 is MNHEY and CDR2 SMNVEV (reference sequence). Trimming cost V 7 bases and J 2 bases; bases outside gene matches: 3. The CDR3 length is 13 residues. The CDR3 spells CASTRGTTDTQYF. CDR3 bases: TGTGCCAGCACCAGGGGGACCACAGATACGCAGTATTTT.

This clone appeared once. V and J are TRBV7-9 and TRBJ1-2; 10 positions agree with TRBD1. The CDR3 sequence is 13 residues long. The V gene end was trimmed by 11 bases and the J gene end by 3 bases; junction bases not matched to a gene: 6. Germline-derived CDR1 and CDR2 are SEHNR and FQNEAQ (reference sequence). CDR3 protein: CAGTGAGDYGYTF. The CDR3 DNA follows: TGTGCCGGGACAGGGGCAGGGGACTATGGCTACACCTTC.

This chain links TRBV3-1 (or the pseudogene TRBV3-2) with TRBJ1-1; no definite D call. Per the germline V gene, CDR1 is LGHDT and CDR2 is YNNKEL (reference sequence). The CDR3 covers 13 residues. Trimming removed 2 bases at V and 3 bases at J, with 7 bases between. The CDR3 DNA reads TGTGCCAGCAGCCAACTGAGGGACACTGAAGCTTTCTTT. It codes for CASSQLRDTEAFF.

The J gene is TRBJ2-1, the V gene TRBV14; tentative D call: TRBD2 (6 bases). The CDR3 totals 15 residues. Trimming took off 1 base at V and 9 bases at J, with 16 bases between the two ends. Germline CDR1 and CDR2: SGHDN and FVKESK. DNA for the CDR3: TGTGCCAGCAGCCAAGGCCTGGGCCAGCGGGTTGAGCAGTTCTTC. This gives the protein CASSQGLGQRVEQFF. Combining the CDR3 with reference TRBV14 and TRBJ2-1 gives the whole variable domain EAGVTQFPSHSVIEKGQTVTLRCDPISGHDNLYWYRRVMGKEIKFLLHFVKESKQDESGMPNNRFLAERTGGTYSTLKVQPAELEDSGVYFCASSQGLGQRVEQFFGPGTRLTVL.

The rearrangement uses TRBV5-6 and TRBJ2-5; D is possibly TRBD1 (5 bases). This CDR3 region has 17 residues. V gave up 4 bases and J gave up 4 bases, with 23 bases separating them. The V gene's germline CDR1 is SGHDT and CDR2 YYEEEE. In DNA form, the CDR3 reads TGTGCCAGCAGCCCGGGCCTCCAAGGACATGGGTTAGAGACCCAGTACTTC. Translation gives CASSPGLQGHGLETQYF.